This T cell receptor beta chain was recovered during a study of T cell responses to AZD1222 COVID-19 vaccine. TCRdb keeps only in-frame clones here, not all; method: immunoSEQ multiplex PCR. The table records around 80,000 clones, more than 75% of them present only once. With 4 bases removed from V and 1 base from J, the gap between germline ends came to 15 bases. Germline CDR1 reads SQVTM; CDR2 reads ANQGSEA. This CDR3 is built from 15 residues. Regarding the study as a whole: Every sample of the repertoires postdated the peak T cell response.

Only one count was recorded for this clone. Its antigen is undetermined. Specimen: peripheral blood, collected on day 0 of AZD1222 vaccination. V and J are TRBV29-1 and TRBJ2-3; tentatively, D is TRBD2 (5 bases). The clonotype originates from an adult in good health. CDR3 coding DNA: TGCAGCGTTGTTGCAGGACTGCGGGGCACAGATACGCAGTATTTT. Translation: CSVVAGLRGTDTQYF.